A selection of T cell receptor beta chains follows, all from one sample in a study of beta chain features in type 1 diabetes. Generated by immunoSEQ multiplex PCR, the TCRdb table keeps only in-frame clones and is missing some. The data hold some 160,000 clones, with 8.5% to 10% observed a single time. What was sequenced was central memory CD4+ T cells from blood. Receptors were obtained from a woman aged 25 to 39 with type 1 diabetes. CDR3s leave out the opening cysteine and the closing phenylalanine or tryptophan. Not all rows give a size; the values are once, few, many and, for expanded clones, a class.

v_call clone_size cdr3_aa
TRBV15 few ATSHGGRGETQY
TRBV19 few ASSIGAPNTEAF
TRBV7-2 few ASSLGGSGSYNEQF
TRBV5-1 few ASSLSPTSGQETQY
TRBV7-8 few ASSLRDTLYEQY
TRBV30 few AWSPGTLNEKLF
TRBV5-1 - ASSMDRGAEAF
TRBV12-5 few ASGPGQGDSNQPQH
TRBV19 - ASSGWGTGGFGNQPQH
TRBV4-1 - ASSQARQGVYGYT
TRBV5-1 - ASSQTVSSYEQY
TRBV28 few ASSHLAGGLYEQY
TRBV9 - ASSVGPTSSYEQY
TRBV23-1 - ASSQSGLAEY
TRBV19 few ASSTLRTGPDQPQH
TRBV7-9 few ASSVRAGAETQY
TRBV4-1 few ASSPLPRRYGYT
TRBV15 few ATSRDWSEAF
TRBV5-4 - ASSLGAGWDEQF
TRBV11-3 few ASSLDSLHEQF
TRBV27 - ASSGTSYNEQF
TRBV7-8 few ASSPPRGVPGTDTQY
TRBV7-2 few ASSLAGGPGGETQY
TRBV5-4 - ASSFRDRGRETQY
TRBV29-1 few SVTTGGHGYT
TRBV2 few ASSLANQPQH
TRBV28 few ASVREGGIYGYT
TRBV2 - ASSWTAANQPQH
TRBV9 - ASSEGGTLDGYT
TRBV11-3 - ASSLGIGTEAF
TRBV29-1 many SVAGQHYGYT